A single sample is the source of the 9 T cell receptor beta chains below, sequenced in a study of T cells in Graves' hyperthyroidism and ophthalmopathy (dated by TCRdb to between 2018 and 2021). Library preparation employed multiplex PCR. The run used an Illumina HiSeq 2000. The TCR beta CDR3 regions were amplified from RNA transcripts. The first round of RT-PCR for the TCR CDR3 was performed with the HTBI primer set and the Qiagen OneStep RT-PCR kit. TCRdb trimmed the raw reads at Q25, called clones with MiXCR and kept productive beta chains. Rows matching on CDR3 protein sequence are summarized as one entry with the most common DNA and genes. The sample yields about 260,000 distinct CDR3 sequences; less than 30% were counted once. The top ten clones comprise 25% to 30% of the sample. Sequencing was performed on blood. These receptors were taken from a man in his forties with Graves' hyperthyroidism that later progressed to Graves' ophthalmopathy.

The sample holds many counts of this clonotype. The chain uses TRBV10-3 and TRBJ1-2; D not resolved. There are 15 residues in the CDR3. Germline values: CDR1 ENHRY, CDR2 SYGVKD. With 9 bases removed from V and 6 bases from J, the gap between germline ends came to 23 bases. CDR3 bases: TGTGCCATTTTCAAAGGAGCCCGTAACGAACATGGCTACACCTTC. Translated, it gives CAIFKGARNEHGYTF.

At least ten counts were recorded for this clonotype. In DNA form, the CDR3 reads TGTGCCAGCAGTTCGACTACGGGACTCTACGAGCAGTACTTC. This codes for CASSSTTGLYEQYF. V gene TRBV6-5 combines with J gene TRBJ2-7; TRBD2 is a possible D gene (6 bases). Germline CDR1 reads MNHEY; CDR2 reads SVGAGI. The CDR3 is made up of 14 amino acids. The V end was cut by 4 bases, the J end by 3 bases, with 13 bases between.

This clonotype was counted a few times. V usage is TRBV6-5 and J usage is TRBJ2-7, with 10 bases identical to TRBD2. Unmatched junction bases numbered 9, after V lost 4 bases and J lost 6 bases. This CDR3 region has 15 residues. Germline lookup yields CDR1 MNHEY and CDR2 SVGAGI. CDR3 residues: CASSSPGQREGEQYF. CDR3 sequence (DNA): TGTGCCAGCAGTTCCCCTGGGCAGCGGGAGGGCGAGCAGTACTTC.

The V and J genes are TRBV15 and TRBJ2-5; 11 bases are shared with TRBD2. The CDR3 runs to 16 residues. Germline CDR1 reads LNHNV; CDR2 reads YYDKDF (reference sequence). The V and J ends lost 1 base and 5 bases, in that order; junction bases with no gene match: 6. The DNA of the CDR3 is TGTGCCACCAGCAGAGGTGGACTAGCGGGTACTGAGACCCAGTACTTC. Translating it yields CATSRGGLAGTETQYF.

This clonotype was recorded at least ten times. V and J are TRBV20-1 and TRBJ2-2; tentatively, D is TRBD2 (5 bases). Trimming cost V 0 bases and J 7 bases, with 12 bases left between them. Germline loops: CDR1 DFQATT, CDR2 SNEGSKA (reference sequence). The CDR3 runs to 14 residues. CDR3 region: CSARDGGSDGELFF. The CDR3 coding sequence is TGCAGTGCTAGAGATGGTGGGAGCGACGGGGAGCTGTTTTTT.

The table lists this clonotype with many counts. The chain is built from TRBV20-1 and TRBJ1-5; D is unclear. CDR1 DFQATT and CDR2 SNEGSKA come from the germline V gene (reference sequence). The CDR3 is made up of 10 amino acids. The CDR3 spells CGVNNQPQHF. CDR3 in DNA: TGCGGGGTTAACAATCAGCCCCAGCATTTT.

This clonotype has a count of ten or more. The chain couples TRBV20-1 to TRBJ1-5; 8 bases align to TRBD1. Per germline, CDR1 DFQATT and CDR2 SNEGSKA (reference sequence). The CDR3 contains 14 residues. The trim removed 1 base at V and 6 bases at J, leaving 5 bases unmatched. The CDR3 nucleotides read TGCAGTGCTAGAGTTGAGCAGGGGGCTCAGCCCCAGCATTTT. Translated: CSARVEQGAQPQHF.

In its sample, this clonotype was seen many times. CDR3 nucleotide sequence: TGTGCCAGCAGTTTGGTGCAGCGCAATCAGCCCCAGCATTTT. Translating gives CASSLVQRNQPQHF. V is TRBV28 and J is TRBJ1-5; the D is unclear. The CDR3 has 14 amino acids. Germline V lookup: CDR1 MDHEN, CDR2 SYDVKM. The V end was cut by 3 bases, the J end by 2 bases, with 8 bases between.

This clonotype was seen ten or more times. The chain couples TRBV2 to TRBJ1-6, with no clear D. V gave up 7 bases and J gave up 2 bases, with 9 bases separating them. CDR1 and CDR2 (germline): SNHLY, FYNNEI. CDR3 size: 14 residues. This CDR3 reads CASNPQTYNSPLHF. The CDR3 DNA follows: TGTGCCAGCAACCCACAGACCTATAATTCACCCCTCCACTTT.